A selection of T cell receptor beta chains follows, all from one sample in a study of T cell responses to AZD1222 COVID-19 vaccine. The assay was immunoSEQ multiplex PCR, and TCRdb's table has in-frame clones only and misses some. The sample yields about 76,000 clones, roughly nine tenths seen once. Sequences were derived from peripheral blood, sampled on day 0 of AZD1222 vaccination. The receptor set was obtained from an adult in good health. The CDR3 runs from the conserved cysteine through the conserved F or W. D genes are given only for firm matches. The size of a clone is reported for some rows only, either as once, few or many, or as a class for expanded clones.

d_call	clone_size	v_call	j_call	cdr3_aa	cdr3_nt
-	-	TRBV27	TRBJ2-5	CASSLYGGQETQYF	TGTGCCAGCAGTTTATATGGCGGCCAAGAGACCCAGTACTTC
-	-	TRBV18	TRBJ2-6	CASSPGISGANVLTF	TGTGCCAGCTCACCAGGGATCTCTGGGGCCAACGTCCTGACTTTC
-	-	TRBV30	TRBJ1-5	CAWSVLAGDQPQHF	TGTGCCTGGAGTGTATTGGCTGGTGATCAGCCCCAGCATTTT
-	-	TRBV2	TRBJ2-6	CASSGVAGRSGANVLTF	TGTGCCAGCAGTGGGGTGGCAGGCCGCTCTGGGGCCAACGTCCTGACTTTC
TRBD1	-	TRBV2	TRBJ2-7	CASSEAPGQGGRYEQYF	TGTGCCAGCAGTGAAGCGCCCGGACAGGGGGGGAGGTACGAGCAGTACTTC
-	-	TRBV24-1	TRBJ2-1	CATTGVPSYNEQFF	TGTGCCACCACCGGGGTACCCTCATACAATGAGCAGTTCTTC
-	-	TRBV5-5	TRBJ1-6	CASSRAGSYNSPLHF	TGTGCCAGCAGCCGGGCCGGCTCCTATAATTCACCCCTCCACTTT
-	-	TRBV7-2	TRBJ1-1	CASSPRQNTEAFF	TGTGCCAGCAGCCCCCGACAGAACACTGAAGCTTTCTTT
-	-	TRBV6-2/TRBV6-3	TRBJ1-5	CASSSLHTNSNQPQHF	TGTGCCAGCAGTTCCCTTCACACGAATAGCAATCAGCCCCAGCATTTT
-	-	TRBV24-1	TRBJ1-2	CATSENTGYYGYTF	TGTGCCACCAGTGAGAATACAGGGTACTATGGCTACACCTTC
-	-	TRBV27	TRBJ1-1	CASSKSLRVNTEAFF	TGTGCCAGCAGTAAATCTCTAAGGGTGAACACTGAAGCTTTCTTT
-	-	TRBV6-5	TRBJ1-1	CASSPGPTEAFF	TGTGCCAGCAGTCCGGGGCCCACTGAAGCTTTCTTT
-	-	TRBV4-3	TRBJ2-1	CASSQEGGRGNEQFF	TGCGCCAGCAGCCAAGAAGGGGGGCGGGGGAATGAGCAGTTCTTC
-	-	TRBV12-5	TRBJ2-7	CASGFWAPLYEQYF	TGTGCTAGTGGTTTTTGGGCCCCGCTCTACGAGCAGTACTTC
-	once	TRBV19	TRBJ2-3	CASSLDTQYF	TGTGCCAGTTCTTTGGATACGCAGTATTTT
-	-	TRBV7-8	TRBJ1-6	CASSHQKGQSRNSPLHF	TGTGCCAGCAGCCACCAAAAAGGACAGAGCCGTAATTCACCCCTCCACTTT
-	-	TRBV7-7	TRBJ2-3	CASSLGRFTDTQYF	TGTGCCAGCAGCTTAGGGCGTTTCACAGATACGCAGTATTTT
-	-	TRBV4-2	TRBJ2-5	CASSPNTGVAGTQYF	TGTGCCAGCAGCCCGAATACAGGAGTGGCTGGGACCCAGTACTTC
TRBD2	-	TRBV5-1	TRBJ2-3	CASTNRGGDTQYF	TGCGCCAGCACCAACCGGGGGGGAGATACGCAGTATTTT
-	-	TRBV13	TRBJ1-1	CASTGTGLQNTEAFF	TGTGCCAGTACCGGGACGGGACTACAGAACACTGAAGCTTTCTTT
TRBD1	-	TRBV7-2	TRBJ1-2	CASSLRDRDGYTF	TGTGCCAGCAGCTTAAGGGACAGGGATGGCTACACCTTC
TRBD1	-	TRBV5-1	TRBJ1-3	CASSSGGSGNTIYF	TGCGCCAGCAGCTCAGGGGGCTCTGGAAACACCATATATTTT
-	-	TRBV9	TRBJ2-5	CASSGVNEETQYF	TGTGCCAGCAGCGGGGTGAACGAAGAGACCCAGTACTTC
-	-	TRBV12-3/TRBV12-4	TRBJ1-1	CASSLGTATEAFF	TGTGCCAGCAGTTTAGGGACCGCCACTGAAGCTTTCTTT
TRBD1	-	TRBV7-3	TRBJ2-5	CASSLGTGEETQYF	TGTGCCAGCAGCTTAGGGACAGGCGAGGAGACCCAGTACTTC
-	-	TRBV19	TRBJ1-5	CASSIVWAELPDQPQHF	TGTGCCAGTAGTATAGTGTGGGCCGAACTACCCGATCAGCCCCAGCATTTT
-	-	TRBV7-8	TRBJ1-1	CASSLGPGNTEAFF	TGTGCCAGCAGCTTAGGCCCAGGGAACACTGAAGCTTTCTTT
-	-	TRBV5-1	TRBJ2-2	CASSSRGERNLFF	TGCGCCAGCAGCTCCCGGGGCGAGCGGAACTTGTTTTTT
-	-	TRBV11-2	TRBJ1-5	CASSSTETQPQHF	TGTGCCAGCAGCTCGACAGAGACTCAGCCCCAGCATTTT
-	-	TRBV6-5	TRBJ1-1	CASSRGALNTEAFF	TGTGCCAGCAGCCGGGGGGCTCTTAACACTGAAGCTTTCTTT
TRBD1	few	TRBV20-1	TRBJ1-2	CSAGDRVYTF	TGCAGTGCTGGGGACAGAGTCTACACCTTC
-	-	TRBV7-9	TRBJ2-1	CASSFVLGSYNEQFF	TGTGCCAGCAGCTTTGTCCTCGGGAGCTACAATGAGCAGTTCTTC
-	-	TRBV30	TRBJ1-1	CAWSAEGTEAFF	TGTGCCTGGAGTGCAGAGGGGACTGAAGCTTTCTTT
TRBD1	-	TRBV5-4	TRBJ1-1	CASSFPGGQGAFF	TGTGCCAGCAGCTTTCCAGGGGGCCAGGGAGCTTTCTTT
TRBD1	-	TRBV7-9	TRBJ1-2	CASSYDRVDGYTF	TGTGCCAGCAGCTACGACAGGGTGGATGGCTACACCTTC
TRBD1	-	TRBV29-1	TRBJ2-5	CSGTAGTGHLETQYF	TGCAGCGGCACAGCCGGGACAGGACACCTAGAGACCCAGTACTTC
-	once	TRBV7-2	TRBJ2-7	CASSFRAGAYEQYF	TGTGCCAGCAGCTTCAGAGCGGGCGCCTACGAGCAGTACTTC